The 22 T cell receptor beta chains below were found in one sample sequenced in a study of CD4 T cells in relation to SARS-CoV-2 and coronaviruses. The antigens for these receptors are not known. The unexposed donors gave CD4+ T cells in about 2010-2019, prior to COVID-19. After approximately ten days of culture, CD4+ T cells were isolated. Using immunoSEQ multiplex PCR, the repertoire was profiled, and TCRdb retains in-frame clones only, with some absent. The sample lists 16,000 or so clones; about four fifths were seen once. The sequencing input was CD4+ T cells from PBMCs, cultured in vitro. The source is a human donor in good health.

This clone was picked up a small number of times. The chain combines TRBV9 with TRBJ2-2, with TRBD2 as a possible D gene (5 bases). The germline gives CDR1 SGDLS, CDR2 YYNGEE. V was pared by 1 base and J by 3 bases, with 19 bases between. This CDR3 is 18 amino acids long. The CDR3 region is CASSVPVAAGFHTGELFF. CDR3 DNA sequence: TGTGCCAGCAGCGTACCAGTGGCGGCGGGCTTTCACACCGGGGAGCTGTTTTTT.

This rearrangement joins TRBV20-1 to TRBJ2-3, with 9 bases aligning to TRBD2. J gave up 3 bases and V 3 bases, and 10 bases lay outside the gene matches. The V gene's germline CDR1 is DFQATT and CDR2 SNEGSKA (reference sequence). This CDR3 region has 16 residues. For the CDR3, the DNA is TGCAGTGCTAGTAGGCACTCCGGACTAGCGACAGATACGCAGTATTTT. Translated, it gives CSASRHSGLATDTQYF.

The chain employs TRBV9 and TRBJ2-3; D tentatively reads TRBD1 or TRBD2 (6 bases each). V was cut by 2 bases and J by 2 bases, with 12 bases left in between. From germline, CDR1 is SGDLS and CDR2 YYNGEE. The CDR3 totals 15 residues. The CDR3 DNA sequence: TGTGCCAGCAGCGTCTCGGGGGCCACCACAGATACGCAGTATTTT. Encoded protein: CASSVSGATTDTQYF.

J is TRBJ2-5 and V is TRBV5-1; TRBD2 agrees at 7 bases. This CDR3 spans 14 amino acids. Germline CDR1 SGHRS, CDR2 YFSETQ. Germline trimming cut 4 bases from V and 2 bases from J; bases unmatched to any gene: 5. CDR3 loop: CASSPFGGQETQYF. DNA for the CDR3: TGCGCCAGCAGCCCGTTCGGGGGGCAAGAGACCCAGTACTTC. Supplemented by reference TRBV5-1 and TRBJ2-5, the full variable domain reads KAGVTQTPRYLIKTRGQQVTLSCSPISGHRSVSWYQQTPGQGLQFLFEYFSETQRNKGNFPGRFSGRQFSNSRSEMNVSTLELGDSALYLCASSPFGGQETQYFGPGTRLLVL.

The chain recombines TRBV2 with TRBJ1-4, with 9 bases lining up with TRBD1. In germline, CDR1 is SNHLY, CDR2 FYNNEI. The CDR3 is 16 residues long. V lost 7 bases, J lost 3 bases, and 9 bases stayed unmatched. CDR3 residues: CASTTQGAVANEKLFF. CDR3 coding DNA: TGTGCCAGCACCACACAGGGGGCAGTGGCTAATGAAAAACTGTTTTTT.

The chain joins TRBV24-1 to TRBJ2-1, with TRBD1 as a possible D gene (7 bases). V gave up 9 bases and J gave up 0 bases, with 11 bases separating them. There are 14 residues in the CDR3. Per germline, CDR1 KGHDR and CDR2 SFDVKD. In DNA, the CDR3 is TGTGCCACCGGGCAGGGGGGCTCCTACAATGAGCAGTTCTTC. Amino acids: CATGQGGSYNEQFF.

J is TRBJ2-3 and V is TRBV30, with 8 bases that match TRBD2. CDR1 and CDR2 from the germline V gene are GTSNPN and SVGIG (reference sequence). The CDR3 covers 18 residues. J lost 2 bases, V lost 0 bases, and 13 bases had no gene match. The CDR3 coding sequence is TGTGCCTGGAGTGTACTAAGGGGACTAGAGCGGAACACAGATACGCAGTATTTT. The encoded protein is CAWSVLRGLERNTDTQYF.

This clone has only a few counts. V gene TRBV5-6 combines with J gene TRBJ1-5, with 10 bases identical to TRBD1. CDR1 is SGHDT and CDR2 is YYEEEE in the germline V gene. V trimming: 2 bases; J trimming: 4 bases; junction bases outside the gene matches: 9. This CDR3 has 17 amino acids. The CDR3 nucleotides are TGTGCCAGCAGCTTTGGTCGGGGACAGGGGAGGAATCAGCCCCAGCATTTT. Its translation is CASSFGRGQGRNQPQHF.

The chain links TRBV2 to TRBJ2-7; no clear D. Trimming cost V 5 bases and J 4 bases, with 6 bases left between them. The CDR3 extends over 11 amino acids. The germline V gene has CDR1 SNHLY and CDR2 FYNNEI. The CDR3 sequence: CASSQKYEQYF. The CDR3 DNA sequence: TGTGCCAGCAGTCAAAAATACGAGCAGTACTTC.

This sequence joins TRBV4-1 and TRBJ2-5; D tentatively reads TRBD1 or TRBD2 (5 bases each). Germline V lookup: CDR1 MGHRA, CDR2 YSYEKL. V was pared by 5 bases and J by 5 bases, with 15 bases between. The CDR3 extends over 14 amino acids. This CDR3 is CASSASQGRETQYF. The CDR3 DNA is TGCGCCAGCAGCGCCAGTCAGGGACGGGAGACCCAGTACTTC.

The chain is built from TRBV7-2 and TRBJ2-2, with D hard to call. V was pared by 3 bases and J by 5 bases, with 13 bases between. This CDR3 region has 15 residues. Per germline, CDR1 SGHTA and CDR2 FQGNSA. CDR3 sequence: CASSLDGLFTGELFF. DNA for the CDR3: TGTGCCAGCAGCTTGGACGGGTTGTTTACCGGGGAGCTGTTTTTT.

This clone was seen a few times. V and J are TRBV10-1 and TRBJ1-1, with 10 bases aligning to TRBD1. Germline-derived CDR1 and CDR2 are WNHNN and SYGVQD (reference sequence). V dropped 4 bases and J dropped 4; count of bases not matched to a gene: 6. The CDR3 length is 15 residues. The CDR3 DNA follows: TGCGCCAGCAGTGGGGACAGGGGACGTAGCACTGAAGCTTTCTTT. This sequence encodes CASSGDRGRSTEAFF.

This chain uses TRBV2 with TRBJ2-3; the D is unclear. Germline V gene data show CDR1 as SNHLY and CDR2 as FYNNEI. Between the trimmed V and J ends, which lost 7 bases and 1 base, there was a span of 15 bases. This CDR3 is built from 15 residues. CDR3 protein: CASKQIPTGTDTQYF. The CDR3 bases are TGTGCCAGCAAACAAATTCCGACTGGCACAGATACGCAGTATTTT.

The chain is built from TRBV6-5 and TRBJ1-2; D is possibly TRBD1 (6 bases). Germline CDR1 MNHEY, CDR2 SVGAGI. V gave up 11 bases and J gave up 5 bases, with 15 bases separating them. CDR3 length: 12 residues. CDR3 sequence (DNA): TGTGCCGCTACCGGACAGACTTATGGCTACACCTTC. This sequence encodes CAATGQTYGYTF.

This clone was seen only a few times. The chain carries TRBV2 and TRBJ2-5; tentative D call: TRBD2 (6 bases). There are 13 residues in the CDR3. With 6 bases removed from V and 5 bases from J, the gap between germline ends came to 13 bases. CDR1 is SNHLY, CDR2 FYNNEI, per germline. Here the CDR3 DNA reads TGTGCCAGCAGGGGGGGTACGACGGAGACCCAGTACTTC. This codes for CASRGGTTETQYF.

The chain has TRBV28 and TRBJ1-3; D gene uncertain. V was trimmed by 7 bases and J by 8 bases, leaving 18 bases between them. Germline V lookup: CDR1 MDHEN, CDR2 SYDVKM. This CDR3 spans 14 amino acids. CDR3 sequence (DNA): TGTGCCAGCAATTCCGAAGGGCGGGATGACACCATATATTTT. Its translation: CASNSEGRDDTIYF.

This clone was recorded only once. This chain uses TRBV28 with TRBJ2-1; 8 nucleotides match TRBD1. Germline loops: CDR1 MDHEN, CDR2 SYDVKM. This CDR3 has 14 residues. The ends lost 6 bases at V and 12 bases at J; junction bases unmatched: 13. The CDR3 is CASRSGTGHQGQFF. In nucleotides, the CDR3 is TGTGCCAGCAGGTCCGGGACAGGCCACCAGGGGCAGTTCTTC.

In nucleotides, the CDR3 is TGTGCCAGCAGCGTAGAGCCCCCGACTAGTAAGACAGATACGCAGTATTTT. It encodes CASSVEPPTSKTDTQYF. The gene calls are TRBV9 and TRBJ2-3, with D possibly matching TRBD2 (6 bases). V shed 0 bases and J shed 3 bases, with 17 bases lying between them. The CDR3 length is 17 residues. Germline loops: CDR1 SGDLS, CDR2 YYNGEE.

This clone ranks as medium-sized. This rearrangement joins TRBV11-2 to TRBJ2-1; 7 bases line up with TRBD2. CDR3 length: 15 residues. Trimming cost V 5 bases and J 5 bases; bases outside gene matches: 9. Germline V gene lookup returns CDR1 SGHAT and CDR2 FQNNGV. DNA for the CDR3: TGTGCCAGCAGCCCGGGGGTGACTAGCCACAATGAGCAGTTCTTC. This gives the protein CASSPGVTSHNEQFF.

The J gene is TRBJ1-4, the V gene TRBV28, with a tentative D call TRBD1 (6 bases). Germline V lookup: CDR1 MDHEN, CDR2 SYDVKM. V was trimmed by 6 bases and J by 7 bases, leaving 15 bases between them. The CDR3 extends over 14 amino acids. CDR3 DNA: TGTGCCAGCAGGACACAGGGTACGGGTGAAAAACTGTTTTTT. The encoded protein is CASRTQGTGEKLFF.

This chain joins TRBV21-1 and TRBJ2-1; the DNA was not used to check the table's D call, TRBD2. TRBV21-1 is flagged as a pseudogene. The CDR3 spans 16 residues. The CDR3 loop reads CASSPGLAGAYNEQFF. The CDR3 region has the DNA TGTGCCAGCAGCCCGGGACTAGCGGGTGCCTACAATGAGCAGTTCTTC.

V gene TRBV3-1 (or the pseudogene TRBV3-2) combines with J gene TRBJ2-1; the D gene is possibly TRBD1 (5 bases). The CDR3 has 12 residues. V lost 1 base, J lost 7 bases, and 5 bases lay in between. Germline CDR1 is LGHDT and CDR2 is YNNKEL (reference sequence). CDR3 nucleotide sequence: TGTGCCAGCAGCCAAGCAGGGAATGAGCAGTTCTTC. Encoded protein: CASSQAGNEQFF.